This T cell receptor beta chain was documented in a study of blood T cells in healthy people across ages (dated by TCRdb to the mid-2010s). The study in broad terms: In model experiments, template switching captured roughly one uniquely barcoded TCR beta cDNA molecule for every two T cells. To track age-related changes in TCR beta repertoire diversity, the study relied on deep sequencing normalized with unique cDNA molecular identifiers. The study analyzed two additional independent replicas of 1 million unique cDNA reads from the same blood draw for two donors, one aged 18 to 29 and one aged 80 or older. Four age groups were formed from the donors: young (average approximately 15 years), middle-aged (just under 40), aged (62) and long-lived (less than 85). Donors of different ages were randomly distributed across sequencing lanes to avoid experimental bias.

The approximately 41 donors, aged about 6 to 100 years, were systemically healthy Caucasian individuals from Russia. Approximately 9.3 milliliters of peripheral blood were collected from each donor into EDTA-treated Vacutainer tubes. Ficoll-Paque density-gradient centrifugation was used to isolate PBMCs, with at least 7 million per sample. Total RNA was extracted from PBMCs with Trizol reagent, with at least 6 micrograms obtained per sample. For every donor, flow cytometry on a PBMC aliquot measured the percentage of naive CD45RAhigh/CD27high T cells. Study-wide findings and limitations: As age increased, observed TCR beta diversity per million T cells dropped in a roughly linear way, and a significant reduction was already evident by age about 40. Because profiling used bulk unsorted PBMCs, naive and antigen-experienced compartments could not be compared conclusively. The long-lived group showed more naive CD4+ T cells, fewer expanded clones and increased TCR diversity than the aged group, suggesting age selection. Observed TCR beta diversity correlated strongly with the percentage of naive T cells measured by flow cytometry. Donor CMV infection status was unknown, potentially confounding age-related changes in expanded clonotypes. Estimates of total diversity from one million sequenced T cells were regarded as lower bounds and underestimates.

This clonotype occurred once. What this receptor recognizes is not known. The input lacks base qualities; no much larger clone sits a single base away. Library prep was done by 5' RACE. The sequencing machine was an Illumina HiSeq 2500. A second PCR of 7 to 11 cycles was performed with a sample-barcoded 5' primer and a J-beta primer mix. A unique molecular identifier was introduced onto each TCR beta cDNA molecule by a template-switch 5' adaptor carrying 12 random nucleotides. Each sample yielded at least 2.5 million CDR3-containing paired-end reads. First-strand cDNA synthesis was performed from all RNA using the Mint cDNA synthesis kit, with priming by a TRBC-specific oligonucleotide. Following uracil-DNA glycosylase treatment, all cDNA underwent a first 18-cycle PCR with the universal primers M1SS and BC2_uni_R. For the original study's pipeline: Normalization of each sample was performed by random selection of 1 million high-quality reads, each carrying a distinct molecular identifier. Reads with shared molecular identifiers were discarded instead of being binned into consensus sequences. MiTCR, set to a Q25 quality threshold and the strictest error-elimination algorithm, was used for CDR3 identification, clonotype clustering and error correction. A nonparametric unseen species model with Euler transformation was used to estimate lower-bound total TCR beta diversity. The raw public data were reprocessed by TCRdb itself: fastp quality trimming at Q25, MiXCR clonotype calling, in-frame beta chains only. One record per CDR3 amino acid sequence lists the most common genes and DNA. The V and J calls were not made by the authors but by TCRdb's processing. For this sample the table gives around 1,000,000 distinct CDR3 sequences, of which 30% to 40% were detected only once. Approximately 14% of the sample belongs to the ten largest clones.

In the germline V gene, CDR1 corresponds to MGHDK and CDR2 to SYGVNS. The CDR3 numbers 15 residues from cysteine through phenylalanine. The read is trimmed to its CDR3 DNA, 45 bases read in frame from base 1. This clonotype was sampled from a man aged 18 to 29 in good health. The sequenced sample consisted of blood. The rearranged segments are TRBV25-1 and TRBJ2-4, with TRBD1 matching 10 junction bases. The J call is uncertain, as TRBJ2-7 better fits the DNA end. The CDR3 reads CASLRGTGVSYEQYF. The nucleotide sequence reads as follows: TGTGCCAGTCTCCGCGGGACAGGGGTCTCCTACGAGCAGTACTTC.